A selection of T cell receptor beta chains follows, all from one sample in a study of technical replicates of blood from a few donors. The data were produced by immunoSEQ multiplex PCR, yet TCRdb's version contains in-frame clones alone and is incomplete. The sample lists 100,000 or so clones, 90% to 95% seen once, with 0.24% in the top ten. Sequencing input: T cells isolated from PBMCs. All receptors derive from a human donor in good health. CDR3s include the opening cysteine and the closing phenylalanine or tryptophan. The D gene is left open where the match is weak. Size is omitted from some rows. Given values are once, few, many or a class for expanded clones.

clone size	J gene	V gene	D gene	CDR3 DNA	CDR3 protein
.	TRBJ2-7	TRBV10-2	TRBD2	TGCGCCAGCAGGAGCGGGGTTTCCTACGAGCAGTACTTC	CASRSGVSYEQYF
.	TRBJ2-2	TRBV4-1	TRBD2	TGCGCCAGCAGCCAAAACCAGTTGGGAGGGTCGGGCACCGGGGAGCTGTTTTTT	CASSQNQLGGSGTGELFF
.	TRBJ1-5	TRBV5-8	.	TGTGCCAGCAGCTTGGTCATAACTTATAGCAATCAGCCCCAGCATTTT	CASSLVITYSNQPQHF
.	TRBJ1-1	TRBV9	.	TGTGCCAGCAGCGGGGGGGGGATCTCGGGCACTGAAGCTTTCTTT	CASSGGGISGTEAFF
.	TRBJ2-3	TRBV6-4	.	TGTGCCAGCAGTGACTCGAGCAGGGCAACGCAGTATTTT	CASSDSSRATQYF
.	TRBJ1-1	TRBV7-8	.	TGTGCCAGCAGCTTAGATCAGGGGTGGAACACTGAAGCTTTCTTT	CASSLDQGWNTEAFF
.	TRBJ1-4	TRBV18	.	TGTGCCAGCTCACCACAGGGAGCCGCAACTAATGAAAAACTGTTTTTT	CASSPQGAATNEKLFF
.	TRBJ2-5	TRBV7-2	.	TGTGCCAGCAGCTCGGGGTGGGAGACCCAGTACTTC	CASSSGWETQYF
once	TRBJ2-7	TRBV14	TRBD2	TGTGCCAGCAGACTAGCGGGAGGGGGCGAGCAGTACTTC	CASRLAGGGEQYF
.	TRBJ2-3	TRBV7-3	TRBD1	TGTGCCAGCAGCTTATATCCGTGGGGACAGGGTTCGTGGACAGATACGCAGTATTTT	CASSLYPWGQGSWTDTQYF
.	TRBJ2-7	TRBV4-1	.	TGCGCCAGCAGCCACCAGTACGAGCAGTACTTC	CASSHQYEQYF
.	TRBJ1-3	TRBV4-2	TRBD1	TGTGCCAGCAGCCGACCGCAGGGGGCGCGGGGAAACACCATATATTTT	CASSRPQGARGNTIYF
.	TRBJ1-2	TRBV27	.	TGTGCCAGCGGAAACAGGGTTGTCGGCTACACCTTC	CASGNRVVGYTF
.	TRBJ1-1	TRBV30	.	TGTGCCTGGAGTGTACAGGGGAACACTGAAGCTTTCTTT	CAWSVQGNTEAFF
.	TRBJ1-3	TRBV28	.	TGTGCCAGCAGTTTCGGTGGAAACACCATATATTTT	CASSFGGNTIYF
.	TRBJ1-1	TRBV7-8	.	TGTGCCAGCAGGGGGGGGGAAACAGGGGAAGCTTTCTTT	CASRGGETGEAFF
.	TRBJ2-7	TRBV13	.	TGTGCCAGCAGCTTAACAGGATACTCCTACGAGCAGTACTTC	CASSLTGYSYEQYF
.	TRBJ2-6	TRBV7-6	.	TGTGCCAGCAGCTTAGAGGGGGCTGGGGCCAACGTCCTGACTTTC	CASSLEGAGANVLTF
.	TRBJ2-2	TRBV29-1	TRBD2	TGCAGCGTCAAGGGCGGGAGCTCCCGGGGCGGGGAGCTGTTTTTT	CSVKGGSSRGGELFF
.	TRBJ2-4	TRBV7-3	TRBD2	TGTGCCAGCAGCCTAACTAGCGCTCTAGCCAAAAACATTCAGTACTTC	CASSLTSALAKNIQYF
once	TRBJ1-1	TRBV6-5	TRBD1	TGTGCCAGCAGTTCCGGACAGGGCTTAAGCACTGAAGCTTTCTTT	CASSSGQGLSTEAFF
.	TRBJ2-1	TRBV28	.	TGTGCCAGCAGCCCTATAAGATGGCTAGCCACCAATGAGCAGTTCTTC	CASSPIRWLATNEQFF
.	TRBJ1-2	TRBV5-4	TRBD1	TGTGCCAGCAGCCTCCGGGACAGGATTGGGTATGGCTACACCTTC	CASSLRDRIGYGYTF
.	TRBJ1-2	TRBV7-9	TRBD1	TGTGCCAGCAGACCATCGGCTAGGGGGCCTACGAACTATGGCTACACCTTC	CASRPSARGPTNYGYTF
.	TRBJ1-2	TRBV19	TRBD1	TGTGCCAGTAGTACCCGGGACAGAGCTAACTATGGCTACACCTTC	CASSTRDRANYGYTF
few	TRBJ2-2	TRBV9	TRBD2	TGTGCCAGCAGCGTACGACCTAGCGGGGGGTCGTACACCGGGGAGCTGTTTTTT	CASSVRPSGGSYTGELFF
.	TRBJ2-6	TRBV11-3	.	TGTGCCAGCAGCTTACTTGGACAGTCTGGGGCCAACGTCCTGACTTTC	CASSLLGQSGANVLTF